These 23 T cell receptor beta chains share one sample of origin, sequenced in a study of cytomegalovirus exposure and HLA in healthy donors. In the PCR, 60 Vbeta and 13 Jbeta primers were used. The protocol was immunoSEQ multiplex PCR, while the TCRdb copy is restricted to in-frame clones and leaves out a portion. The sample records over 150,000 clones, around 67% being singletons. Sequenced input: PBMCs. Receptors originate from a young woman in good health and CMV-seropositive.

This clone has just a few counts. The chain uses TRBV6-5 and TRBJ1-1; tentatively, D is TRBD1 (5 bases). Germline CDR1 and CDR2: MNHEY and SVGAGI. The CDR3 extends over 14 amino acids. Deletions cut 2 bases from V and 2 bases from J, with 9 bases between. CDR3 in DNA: TGTGCCAGCAGTTACGGGGCAAAAAACACTGAAGCTTTCTTT. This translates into CASSYGAKNTEAFF.

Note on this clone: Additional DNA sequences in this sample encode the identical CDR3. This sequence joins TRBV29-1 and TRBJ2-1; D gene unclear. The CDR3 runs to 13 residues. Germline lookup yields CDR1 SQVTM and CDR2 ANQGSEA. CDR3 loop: CRVLGATYNEQFF. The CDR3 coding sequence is TGCAGAGTTTTAGGAGCCACCTACAATGAGCAGTTCTTC.

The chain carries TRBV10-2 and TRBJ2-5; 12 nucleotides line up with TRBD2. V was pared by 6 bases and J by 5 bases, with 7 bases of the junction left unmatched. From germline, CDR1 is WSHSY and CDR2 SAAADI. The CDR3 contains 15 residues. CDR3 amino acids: CASRQLAGGGETQYF. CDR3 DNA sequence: TGCGCCAGCAGGCAACTAGCGGGGGGAGGGGAGACCCAGTACTTC.

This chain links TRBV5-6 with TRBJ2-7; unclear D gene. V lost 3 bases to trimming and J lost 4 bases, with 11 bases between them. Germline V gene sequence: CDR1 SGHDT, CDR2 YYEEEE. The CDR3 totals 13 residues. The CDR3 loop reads CASSSTVLYEQYF. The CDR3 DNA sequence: TGTGCCAGCAGCTCCACAGTTTTATACGAGCAGTACTTC. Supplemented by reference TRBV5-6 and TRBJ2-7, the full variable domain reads DAGVTQSPTHLIKTRGQQVTLRCSPKSGHDTVSWYQQALGQGPQFIFQYYEEEERQRGNFPDRFSGHQFPNYSSELNVNALLLGDSALYLCASSSTVLYEQYFGPGTRLTVT.

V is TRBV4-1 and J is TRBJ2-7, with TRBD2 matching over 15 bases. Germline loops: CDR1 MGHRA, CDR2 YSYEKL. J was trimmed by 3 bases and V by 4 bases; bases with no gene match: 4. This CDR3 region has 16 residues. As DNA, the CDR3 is TGCGCCAGCAGCCTCGGACTAGCGGGAGGGGGCTACGAGCAGTACTTC. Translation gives CASSLGLAGGGYEQYF.

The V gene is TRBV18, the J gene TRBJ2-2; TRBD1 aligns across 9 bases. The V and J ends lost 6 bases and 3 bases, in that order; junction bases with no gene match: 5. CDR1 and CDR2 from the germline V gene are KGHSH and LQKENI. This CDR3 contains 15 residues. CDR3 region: CASSFRQGDTGELFF. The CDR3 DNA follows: TGTGCCAGCTCGTTCCGACAGGGGGACACCGGGGAGCTGTTTTTT.

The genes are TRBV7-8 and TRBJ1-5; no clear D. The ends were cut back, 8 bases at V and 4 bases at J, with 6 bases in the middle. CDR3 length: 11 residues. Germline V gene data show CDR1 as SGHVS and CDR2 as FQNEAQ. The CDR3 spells CASGSNQPQHF. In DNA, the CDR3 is TGTGCCAGCGGGAGTAATCAGCCCCAGCATTTT.

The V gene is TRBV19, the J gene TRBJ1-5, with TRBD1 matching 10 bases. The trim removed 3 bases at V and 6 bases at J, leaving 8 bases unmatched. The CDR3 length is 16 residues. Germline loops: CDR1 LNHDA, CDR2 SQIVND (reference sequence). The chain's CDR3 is CASSMGGQGDRQPQHF. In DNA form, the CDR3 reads TGTGCCAGTAGTATGGGTGGACAGGGGGATCGTCAGCCCCAGCATTTT.

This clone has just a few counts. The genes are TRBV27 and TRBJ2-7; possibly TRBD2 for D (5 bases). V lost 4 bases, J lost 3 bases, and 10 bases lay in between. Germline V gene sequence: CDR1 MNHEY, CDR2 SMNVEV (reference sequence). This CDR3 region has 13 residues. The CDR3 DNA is TGTGCCAGCAGTTCCGGACGGGACTACGAGCAGTACTTC. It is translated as CASSSGRDYEQYF.

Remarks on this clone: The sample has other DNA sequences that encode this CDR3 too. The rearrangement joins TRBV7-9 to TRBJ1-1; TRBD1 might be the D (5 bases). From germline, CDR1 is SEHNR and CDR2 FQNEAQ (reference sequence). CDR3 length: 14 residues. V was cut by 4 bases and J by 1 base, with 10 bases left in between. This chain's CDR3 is CASSSPGSNTEAFF. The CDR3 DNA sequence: TGTGCCAGCAGCTCTCCAGGGTCGAACACTGAAGCTTTCTTT.

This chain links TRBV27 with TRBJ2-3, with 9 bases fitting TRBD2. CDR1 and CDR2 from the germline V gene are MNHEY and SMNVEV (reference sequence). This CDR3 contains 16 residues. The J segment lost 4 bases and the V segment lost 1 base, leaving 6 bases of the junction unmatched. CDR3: CASSLLAGVGPDTQYF. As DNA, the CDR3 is TGTGCCAGCAGTTTATTAGCGGGAGTAGGCCCAGATACGCAGTATTTT.

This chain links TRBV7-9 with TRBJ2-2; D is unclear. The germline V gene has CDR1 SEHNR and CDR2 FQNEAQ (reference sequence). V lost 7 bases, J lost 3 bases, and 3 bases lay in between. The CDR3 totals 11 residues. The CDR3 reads CASTYTGELFF. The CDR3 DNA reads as TGTGCCAGCACCTACACCGGGGAGCTGTTTTTT.

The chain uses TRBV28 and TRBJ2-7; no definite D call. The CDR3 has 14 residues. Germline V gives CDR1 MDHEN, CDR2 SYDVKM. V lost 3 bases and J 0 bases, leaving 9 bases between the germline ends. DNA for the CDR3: TGTGCCAGCAGTTTGACTGCTTACTCCTACGAGCAGTACTTC. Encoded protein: CASSLTAYSYEQYF.

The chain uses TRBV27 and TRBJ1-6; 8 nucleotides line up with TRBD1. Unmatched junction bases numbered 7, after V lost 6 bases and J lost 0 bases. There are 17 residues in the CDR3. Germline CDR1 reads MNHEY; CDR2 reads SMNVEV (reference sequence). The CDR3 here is CASSDRGPSSYNSPLHF. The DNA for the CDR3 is TGTGCCAGCAGCGACAGGGGCCCGAGCTCCTATAATTCACCCCTCCACTTT.

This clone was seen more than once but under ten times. CDR3 in DNA: TGTGCCAGCATCCAAGATTCCGGGGGTGAAAAACTGTTTTTT. It yields the protein CASIQDSGGEKLFF. J is TRBJ1-4 and V is TRBV7-8; D perhaps matches TRBD1 (5 bases). CDR3 length equals 14 residues. Trimming left V 7 bases short and J 7 bases short, with 16 bases between. The V gene's germline CDR1 is SGHVS and CDR2 FQNEAQ.

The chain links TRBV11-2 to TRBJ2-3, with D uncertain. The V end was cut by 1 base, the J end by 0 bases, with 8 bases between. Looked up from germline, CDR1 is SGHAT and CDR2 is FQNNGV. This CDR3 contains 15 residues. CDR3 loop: CASSLVAFSTDTQYF. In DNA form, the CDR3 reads TGTGCCAGCAGCTTAGTGGCTTTTAGCACAGATACGCAGTATTTT.

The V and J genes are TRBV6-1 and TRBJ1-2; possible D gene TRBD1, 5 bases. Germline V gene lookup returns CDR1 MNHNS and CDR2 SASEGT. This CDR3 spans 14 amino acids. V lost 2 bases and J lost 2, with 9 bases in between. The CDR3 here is CASSEINRNYGYTF. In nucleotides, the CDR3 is TGTGCCAGCAGTGAAATAAACAGGAACTATGGCTACACCTTC.

The CDR3 here is CATKDRGHEQYF. The CDR3 region has the DNA TGTGCCACCAAGGACAGGGGGCACGAGCAGTACTTC. The V call is TRBV19, the J call TRBJ2-7; 11 bases map to TRBD1. Per germline, CDR1 LNHDA and CDR2 SQIVND (reference sequence). The V gene end was trimmed by 10 bases and the J gene end by 5 bases; junction bases not matched to a gene: 4. The CDR3 spans 12 residues.

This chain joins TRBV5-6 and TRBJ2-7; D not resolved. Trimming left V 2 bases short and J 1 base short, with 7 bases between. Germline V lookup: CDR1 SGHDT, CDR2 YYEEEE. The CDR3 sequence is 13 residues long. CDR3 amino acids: CASSFRQSYEQYF. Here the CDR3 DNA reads TGTGCCAGCAGCTTTAGACAATCCTACGAGCAGTACTTC.

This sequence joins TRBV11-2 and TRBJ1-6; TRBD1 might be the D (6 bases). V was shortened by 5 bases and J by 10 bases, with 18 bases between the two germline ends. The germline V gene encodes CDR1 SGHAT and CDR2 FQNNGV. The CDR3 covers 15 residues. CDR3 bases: TGTGCCAGCAGCCTAGCTGGGGGGGCGAAATCACCCCTCCACTTT. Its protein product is CASSLAGGAKSPLHF.

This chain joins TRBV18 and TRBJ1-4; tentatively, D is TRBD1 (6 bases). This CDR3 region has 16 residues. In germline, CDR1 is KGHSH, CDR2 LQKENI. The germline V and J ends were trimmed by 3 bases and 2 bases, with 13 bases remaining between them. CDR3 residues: CASSPAGAQTNEKLFF. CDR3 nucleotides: TGTGCCAGCTCACCGGCGGGGGCGCAGACTAATGAAAAACTGTTTTTT. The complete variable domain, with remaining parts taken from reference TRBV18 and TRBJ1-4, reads NAGVMQNPRHLVRRRGQEARLRCSPMKGHSHVYWYRQLPEEGLKFMVYLQKENIIDESGMPKERFSAEFPKEGPSILRIQQVVRGDSAAYFCASSPAGAQTNEKLFFGSGTQLSVL.

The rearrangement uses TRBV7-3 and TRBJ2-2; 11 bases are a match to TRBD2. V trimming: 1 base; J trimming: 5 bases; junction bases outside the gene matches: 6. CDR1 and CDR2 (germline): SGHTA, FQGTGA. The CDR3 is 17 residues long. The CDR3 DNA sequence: TGTGCCAGCAGCTTAAATAGCGGGAGGGCCTTTACCGGGGAGCTGTTTTTT. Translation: CASSLNSGRAFTGELFF.

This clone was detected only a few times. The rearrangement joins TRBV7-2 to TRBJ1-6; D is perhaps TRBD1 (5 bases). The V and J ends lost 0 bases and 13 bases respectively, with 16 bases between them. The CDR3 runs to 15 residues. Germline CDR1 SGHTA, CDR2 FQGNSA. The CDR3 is CASSLAVGGTGPLHF. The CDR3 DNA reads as TGTGCCAGCAGCTTAGCGGTCGGGGGGACGGGGCCCCTCCACTTT. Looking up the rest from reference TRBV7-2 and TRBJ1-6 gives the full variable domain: GAGVSQSPSNKVTEKGKDVELRCDPISGHTALYWYRQSLGQGLEFLIYFQGNSAPDKSGLPSDRFSAERTGGSVSTLTIQRTQQEDSAVYLCASSLAVGGTGPLHFGNGTRLTVT.